This T cell receptor (beta chain) emerged from a study of tumor-infiltrating lymphocytes in localized non-small cell lung cancer. Study-wide background: Some samples were collected after neoadjuvant chemotherapy; smokers, never-smokers and several histologies were included. Broader study findings: Different pieces of the same tissue went to different assays, confounding technical variation with intratumor heterogeneity. Compared with uninvolved lung, tumors showed higher T cell infiltration by TCRbeta sequencing. Not all patients were TCR sequenced, owing to tissue quantity.

Germline V gives CDR1 LGHNA, CDR2 YSLEER. V was shortened by 4 bases and J by 0 bases, with 9 bases between the two germline ends. This CDR3 region has 15 residues. Clones were sequenced by immunoSEQ multiplex PCR, and TCRdb holds only the in-frame ones, with some missing. The sample includes 7,000 to 8,500 clones, around 66% of them seen just once. This clone has a handful of counts. The antigen remains unidentified. The sequence came from a human donor with non-small cell lung cancer. The chain uses TRBV4-3 and TRBJ2-2, with no clear D. The sample taken for sequencing was lung tumor tissue. CDR3 residues: CASSRDTSNTGELFF. DNA of the CDR3: TGCGCCAGCAGCCGAGACACCTCGAACACCGGGGAGCTGTTTTTT.